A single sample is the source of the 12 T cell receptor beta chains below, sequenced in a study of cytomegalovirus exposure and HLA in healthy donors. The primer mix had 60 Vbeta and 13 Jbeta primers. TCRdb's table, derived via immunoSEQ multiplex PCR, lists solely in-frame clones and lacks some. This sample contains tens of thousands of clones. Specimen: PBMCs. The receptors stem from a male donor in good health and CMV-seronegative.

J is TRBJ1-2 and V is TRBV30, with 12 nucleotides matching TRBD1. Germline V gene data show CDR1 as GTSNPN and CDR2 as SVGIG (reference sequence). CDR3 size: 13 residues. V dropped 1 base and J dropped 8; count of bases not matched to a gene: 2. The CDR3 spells CAWSGGTGGGYTF. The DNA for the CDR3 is TGTGCCTGGAGTGGCGGGACAGGGGGCGGCTACACCTTC. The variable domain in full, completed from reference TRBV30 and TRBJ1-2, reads SQTIHQWPATLVQPVGSPLSLECTVEGTSNPNLYWYRQAAGRGLQLLFYSVGIGQISSEVPQNLSASRPQDRQFILSSKKLLLSDSGFYLCAWSGGTGGGYTFGSGTRLTVV.

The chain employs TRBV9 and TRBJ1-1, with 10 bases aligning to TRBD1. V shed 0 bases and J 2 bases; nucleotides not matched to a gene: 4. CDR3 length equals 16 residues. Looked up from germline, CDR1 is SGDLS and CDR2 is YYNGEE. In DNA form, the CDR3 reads TGTGCCAGCAGCGTAGCCGGACAGGGGGGAAACACTGAAGCTTTCTTT. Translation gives CASSVAGQGGNTEAFF.

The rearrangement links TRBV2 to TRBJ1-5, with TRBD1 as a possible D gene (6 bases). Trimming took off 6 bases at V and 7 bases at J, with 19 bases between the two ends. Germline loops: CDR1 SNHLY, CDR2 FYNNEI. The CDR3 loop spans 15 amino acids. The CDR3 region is CASRPLGKGDQPQHF. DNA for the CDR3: TGTGCCAGCAGGCCACTCGGAAAGGGGGACCAGCCCCAGCATTTT. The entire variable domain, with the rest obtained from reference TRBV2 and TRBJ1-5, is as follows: EPEVTQTPSHQVTQMGQEVILRCVPISNHLYFYWYRQILGQKVEFLVSFYNNEISEKSEIFDDQFSVERPDGSNFTLKIRSTKLEDSAMYFCASRPLGKGDQPQHFGDGTRLSIL.

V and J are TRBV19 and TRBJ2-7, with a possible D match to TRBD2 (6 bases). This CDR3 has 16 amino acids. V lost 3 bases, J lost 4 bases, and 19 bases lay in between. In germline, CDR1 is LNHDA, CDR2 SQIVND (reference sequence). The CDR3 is CASSMGGGRYPYEQYF. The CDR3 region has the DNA TGTGCCAGTAGTATGGGCGGAGGGAGATACCCATACGAGCAGTACTTC.

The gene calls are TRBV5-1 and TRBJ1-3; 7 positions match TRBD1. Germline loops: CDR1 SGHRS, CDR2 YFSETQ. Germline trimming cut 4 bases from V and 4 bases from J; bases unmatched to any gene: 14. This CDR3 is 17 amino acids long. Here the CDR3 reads CASSPRSPGQSGNTIYF. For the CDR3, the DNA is TGCGCCAGCAGCCCGAGGTCTCCGGGACAGTCAGGAAACACCATATATTTT. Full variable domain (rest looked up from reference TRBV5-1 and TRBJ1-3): KAGVTQTPRYLIKTRGQQVTLSCSPISGHRSVSWYQQTPGQGLQFLFEYFSETQRNKGNFPGRFSGRQFSNSRSEMNVSTLELGDSALYLCASSPRSPGQSGNTIYFGEGSWLTVV.

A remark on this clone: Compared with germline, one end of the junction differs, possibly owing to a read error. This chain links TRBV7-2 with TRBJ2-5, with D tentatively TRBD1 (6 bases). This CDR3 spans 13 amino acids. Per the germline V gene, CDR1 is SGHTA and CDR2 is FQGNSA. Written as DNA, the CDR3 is TGTGACAGCAGCTTGGACAGACGGGAGACCCAGTACTTC. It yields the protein CDSSLDRRETQYF.

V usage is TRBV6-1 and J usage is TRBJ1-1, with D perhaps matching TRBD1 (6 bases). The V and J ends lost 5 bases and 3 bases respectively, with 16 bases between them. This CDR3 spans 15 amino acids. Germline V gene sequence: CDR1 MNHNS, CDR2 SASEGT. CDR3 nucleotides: TGTGCCAGCAGTCGAATACAGGGAGGGGACACTGAAGCTTTCTTT. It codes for CASSRIQGGDTEAFF.

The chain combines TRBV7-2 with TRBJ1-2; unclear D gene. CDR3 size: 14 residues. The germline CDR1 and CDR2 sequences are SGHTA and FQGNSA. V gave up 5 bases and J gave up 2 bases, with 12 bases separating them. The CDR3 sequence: CASSPGKGNYGYTF. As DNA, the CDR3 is TGTGCCAGCAGCCCGGGGAAAGGGAACTATGGCTACACCTTC.

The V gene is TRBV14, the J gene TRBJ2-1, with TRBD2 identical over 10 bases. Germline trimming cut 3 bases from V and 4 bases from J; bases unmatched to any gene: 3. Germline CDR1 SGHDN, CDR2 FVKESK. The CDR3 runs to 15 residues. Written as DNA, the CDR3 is TGTGCCAGCAGCCAGGTAGCGGGAGGATACAATGAGCAGTTCTTC. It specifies CASSQVAGGYNEQFF.

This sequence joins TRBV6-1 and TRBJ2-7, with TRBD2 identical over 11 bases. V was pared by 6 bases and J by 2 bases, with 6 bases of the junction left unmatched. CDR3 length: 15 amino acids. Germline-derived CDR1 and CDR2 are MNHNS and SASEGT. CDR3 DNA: TGTGCCAGCAGCCGAGGTAGCGGGAGGGCCTACGAGCAGTACTTC. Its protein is CASSRGSGRAYEQYF.

CDR3 DNA: TGTGCCAGCAGTTACTCACCAGATCCGAACACTGAAGCTTTCTTT. It is translated as CASSYSPDPNTEAFF. The chain recombines TRBV6-5 with TRBJ1-1, with D unresolved. Per the germline V gene, CDR1 is MNHEY and CDR2 is SVGAGI. V shed 0 bases and J shed 1 base, with 9 bases lying between them. The CDR3 has 15 residues.

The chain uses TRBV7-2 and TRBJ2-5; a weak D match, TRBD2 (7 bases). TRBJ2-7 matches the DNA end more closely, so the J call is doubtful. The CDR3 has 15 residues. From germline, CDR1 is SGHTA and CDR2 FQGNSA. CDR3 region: CASSLGGLADNEQYF. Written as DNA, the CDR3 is TGTGCCAGCAGCTTGGGGGGCCTAGCGGACAACGAGCAGTACTTC.